These T cell receptor beta chains were read from a single sample in a study of control samples from healthy donors and cancer patients. The data were produced by immunoSEQ multiplex PCR, yet TCRdb's version contains in-frame clones alone and is incomplete. This table holds roughly 130,000 clones, 70% to 90% found once. Sequencing input: blood. These receptors originate from a man aged 50 to 59 in good health. The CDR3 runs from the conserved cysteine through the conserved F or W. A D gene is named only where the DNA matches it firmly. Clone sizes are given selectively: once, few, many, or a class where the clone is expanded.

>TRBD1|TRBJ2-7|NA|TRBV4-1
CASSQFGGQGPRASYEQYF
TGCGCCAGCAGCCAATTTGGGGGACAGGGACCACGGGCTTCCTACGAGCAGTACTTC
>NA|TRBJ1-2|NA|TRBV28
CASTELTNYGYTF
TGTGCCAGCACGGAACTAACTAACTATGGCTACACCTTC
>TRBD1|TRBJ1-5|NA|TRBV6-5
CASSRTGPGQPQHF
TGTGCCAGCAGTAGGACAGGGCCGGGGCAGCCCCAGCATTTT
>NA|TRBJ2-6|NA|TRBV7-9
CASSLAAAQTGANVLTF
TGTGCCAGCAGCTTAGCGGCAGCCCAGACTGGGGCCAACGTCCTGACTTTC
>NA|TRBJ1-2|NA|TRBV3-1/TRBV3-2
CASSQDRWGYSGYTF
TGTGCCAGCAGCCAAGATCGATGGGGATACTCTGGCTACACCTTC
>NA|TRBJ1-5|NA|TRBV28
CASSFAGSNQPQHF
TGTGCCAGCAGTTTCGCGGGATCGAATCAGCCCCAGCATTTT
>NA|TRBJ2-3|NA|TRBV7-3
CASSSPPFTDTQYF
TGTGCCAGCAGCTCCCCCCCATTTACAGATACGCAGTATTTT
>TRBD1|TRBJ1-4|NA|TRBV30
CASQGGPNEKLFF
TGTGCCTCCCAAGGGGGCCCTAATGAAAAACTGTTTTTT
>NA|TRBJ2-1|NA|TRBV4-1
CASSPLYRNSYNEQFF
TGCGCCAGCAGCCCCCTTTACCGGAACTCCTACAATGAGCAGTTCTTC
>NA|TRBJ1-5|NA|TRBV19
CASSGTGSVRQPQHF
TGTGCCAGTAGTGGTACAGGGAGTGTTCGTCAGCCCCAGCATTTT
>NA|TRBJ2-7|NA|TRBV7-9
CASSLDLGAEQYF
TGTGCCAGCAGCTTAGATTTGGGAGCCGAGCAGTACTTC
>NA|TRBJ2-1|few|TRBV19
CASKLTGYNEQFF
TGTGCCAGTAAGTTGACAGGTTACAATGAGCAGTTCTTC
>NA|TRBJ2-3|NA|TRBV19
CASMGDHSGTDTQYF
TGTGCCAGCATGGGGGACCACTCTGGCACAGATACGCAGTATTTT
>NA|TRBJ2-1|NA|TRBV19
CASSTPGHYNEQFF
TGTGCCAGTAGTACCCCGGGACATTACAATGAGCAGTTCTTC
>NA|TRBJ2-1|NA|TRBV7-3
CASSLGDRYNEQFF
TGTGCCAGCAGCTTAGGGGACCGATACAATGAGCAGTTCTTC
>TRBD2|TRBJ2-7|NA|TRBV5-6
CASSFTSSGAHEQYF
TGTGCCAGCAGCTTTACGTCTAGCGGGGCCCACGAGCAGTACTTC
>TRBD2|TRBJ2-5|NA|TRBV9
CASSQRLAGGRETQYF
TGTGCCAGCAGCCAACGACTAGCGGGGGGGCGGGAGACCCAGTACTTC
>TRBD1|TRBJ1-2|few|TRBV2
CASSKHRGSNYGYTF
TGTGCCAGCAGTAAACACAGGGGATCTAACTATGGCTACACCTTC
>NA|TRBJ1-5|NA|TRBV28
CASSLLGQPQHF
TGTGCCAGCAGTTTATTGGGTCAGCCCCAGCATTTT
>NA|TRBJ2-5|NA|TRBV5-6
CASSFITPTQYF
TGTGCCAGCAGCTTCATTACCCCGACCCAGTACTTC
>NA|TRBJ2-1|NA|TRBV5-6
CASSLDGSYNEQFF
TGTGCCAGCAGCTTGGATGGCTCCTACAATGAGCAGTTCTTC